These T cell receptor beta chains were read from a single sample in a study of response to subunit inactivated influenza vaccine. MiXCR was run by TCRdb on the RT-PCR reads, yielding one entry per CDR3 protein. The sample includes 500,000 to 750,000 distinct CDR3 sequences, about 14% of them seen just once. The material sequenced was PBMCs from blood, taken about 11 days after vaccination. These receptors originate from a man aged 50 to 59 who received an inactivated influenza vaccine. Both conserved end residues are part of each CDR3. A D gene is named only where the DNA matches it firmly. A clone size is listed for some rows: how often the clone was seen (once, few, many), or a class if it is expanded.

D,size,V,J,CDR3,DNA
.,.,TRBV14,TRBJ2-1,CASSRILGLHNEQFF,TGTGCCAGCAGCCGAATTTTGGGACTTCACAATGAGCAGTTCTTC
.,few,TRBV3-1,TRBJ2-1,CASSQVLASEQFF,TGTGCCAGCAGCCAAGTGTTAGCGAGTGAGCAGTTCTTC
.,.,TRBV7-2,TRBJ2-5,CASSSTWIETQYF,TGTGCCAGCAGCTCCACTTGGATAGAGACCCAGTACTTC
.,.,TRBV5-4,TRBJ2-7,CAISLVGVYEQYF,TGTGCCATCAGCTTGGTTGGGGTGTACGAGCAGTACTTC
TRBD2,many,TRBV10-3,TRBJ2-1,CAISESPGLAIEQFF,TGTGCCATCAGTGAAAGCCCGGGACTAGCGATTGAGCAGTTCTTC
.,.,TRBV20-1,TRBJ2-5,CSAWLGQETQYF,TGCAGTGCATGGTTGGGACAAGAGACCCAGTACTTC
.,.,TRBV20-1,TRBJ2-7,CSAIHLRGATYEQYF,TGCAGTGCCATCCATCTCCGGGGGGCCACCTACGAGCAGTACTTC
TRBD1,.,TRBV4-1,TRBJ1-5,CASSQGDRGNQPQHF,TGCGCCAGCAGCCAAGGGGACAGGGGCAATCAGCCCCAGCATTTT
.,.,TRBV29-1,TRBJ2-5,CSGLPGTRIQETQYF,TGCAGCGGTCTTCCGGGGACACGGATACAAGAGACCCAGTACTTC
.,.,TRBV12-3/TRBV12-4,TRBJ1-2,CASSLDPTRGYTF,TGTGCCAGCAGTTTGGACCCAACAAGAGGCTACACCTTC